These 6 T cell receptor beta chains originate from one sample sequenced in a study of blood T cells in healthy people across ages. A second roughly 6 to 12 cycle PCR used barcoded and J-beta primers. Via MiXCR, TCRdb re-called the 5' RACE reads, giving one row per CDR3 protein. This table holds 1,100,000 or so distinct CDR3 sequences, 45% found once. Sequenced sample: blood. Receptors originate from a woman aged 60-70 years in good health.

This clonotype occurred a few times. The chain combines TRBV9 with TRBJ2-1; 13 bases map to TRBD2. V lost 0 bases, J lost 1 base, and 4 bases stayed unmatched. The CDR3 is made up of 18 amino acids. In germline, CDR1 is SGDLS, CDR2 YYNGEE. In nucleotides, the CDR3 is TGTGCCAGCAGCGTAGCCCTGACTAGCGGGAGGTCCTACAATGAGCAGTTCTTC. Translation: CASSVALTSGRSYNEQFF.

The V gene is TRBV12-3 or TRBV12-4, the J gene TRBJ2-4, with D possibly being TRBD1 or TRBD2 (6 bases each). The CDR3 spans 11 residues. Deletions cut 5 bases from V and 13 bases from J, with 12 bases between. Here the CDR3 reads CASSPWGAQYF. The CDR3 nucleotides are TGTGCCAGCAGTCCCTGGGGGGCCCAGTACTTC.

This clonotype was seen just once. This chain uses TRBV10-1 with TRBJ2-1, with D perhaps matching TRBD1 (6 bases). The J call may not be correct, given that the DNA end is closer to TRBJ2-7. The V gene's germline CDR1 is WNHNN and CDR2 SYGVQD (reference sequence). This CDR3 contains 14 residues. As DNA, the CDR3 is TGCGCCAGCAAACCGGACAGCGCCTACAATGAGCAGTACTTC. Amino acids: CASKPDSAYNEQYF.

The CDR3 DNA follows: TGTGCCAGCAGCCCCTCTAGACAGGGGGTCGCTACCGAGCAGTACTTC. Amino acid sequence: CASSPSRQGVATEQYF. The chain is built from TRBV13 and TRBJ2-7; TRBD1 aligns across 9 bases. The V segment lost 5 bases and the J segment 6 bases; nucleotides outside the gene matches: 14. Germline V gives CDR1 PRHDT, CDR2 FYEKMQ (reference sequence). This CDR3 is built from 16 residues.

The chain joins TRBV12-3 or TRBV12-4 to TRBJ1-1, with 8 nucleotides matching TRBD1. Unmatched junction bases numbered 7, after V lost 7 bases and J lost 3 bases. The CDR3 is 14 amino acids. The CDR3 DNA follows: TGTGCCAGCACCATTCAGGGGGCGTACACTGAAGCTTTCTTT. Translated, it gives CASTIQGAYTEAFF.

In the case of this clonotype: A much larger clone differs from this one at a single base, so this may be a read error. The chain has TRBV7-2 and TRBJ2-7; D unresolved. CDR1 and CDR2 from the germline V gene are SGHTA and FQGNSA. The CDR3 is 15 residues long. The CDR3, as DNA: TGTGCCAGCGGCTTAGATGCCGGGCCTTCCTACGAGCAGTACTTC. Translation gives CASGLDAGPSYEQYF.